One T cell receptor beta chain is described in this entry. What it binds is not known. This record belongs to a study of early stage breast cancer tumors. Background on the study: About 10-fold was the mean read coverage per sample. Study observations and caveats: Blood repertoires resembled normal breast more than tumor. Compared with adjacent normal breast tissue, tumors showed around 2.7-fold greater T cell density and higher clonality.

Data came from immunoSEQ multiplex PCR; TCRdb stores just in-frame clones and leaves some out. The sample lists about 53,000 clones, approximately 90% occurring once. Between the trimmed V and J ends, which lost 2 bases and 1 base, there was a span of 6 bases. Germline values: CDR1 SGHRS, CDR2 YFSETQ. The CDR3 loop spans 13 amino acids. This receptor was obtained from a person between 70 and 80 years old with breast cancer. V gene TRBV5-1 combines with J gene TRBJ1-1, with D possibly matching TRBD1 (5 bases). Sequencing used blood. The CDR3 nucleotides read TGCGCCAGCAGCTTTGGGGCGAACACTGAAGCTTTCTTT. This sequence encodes CASSFGANTEAFF.